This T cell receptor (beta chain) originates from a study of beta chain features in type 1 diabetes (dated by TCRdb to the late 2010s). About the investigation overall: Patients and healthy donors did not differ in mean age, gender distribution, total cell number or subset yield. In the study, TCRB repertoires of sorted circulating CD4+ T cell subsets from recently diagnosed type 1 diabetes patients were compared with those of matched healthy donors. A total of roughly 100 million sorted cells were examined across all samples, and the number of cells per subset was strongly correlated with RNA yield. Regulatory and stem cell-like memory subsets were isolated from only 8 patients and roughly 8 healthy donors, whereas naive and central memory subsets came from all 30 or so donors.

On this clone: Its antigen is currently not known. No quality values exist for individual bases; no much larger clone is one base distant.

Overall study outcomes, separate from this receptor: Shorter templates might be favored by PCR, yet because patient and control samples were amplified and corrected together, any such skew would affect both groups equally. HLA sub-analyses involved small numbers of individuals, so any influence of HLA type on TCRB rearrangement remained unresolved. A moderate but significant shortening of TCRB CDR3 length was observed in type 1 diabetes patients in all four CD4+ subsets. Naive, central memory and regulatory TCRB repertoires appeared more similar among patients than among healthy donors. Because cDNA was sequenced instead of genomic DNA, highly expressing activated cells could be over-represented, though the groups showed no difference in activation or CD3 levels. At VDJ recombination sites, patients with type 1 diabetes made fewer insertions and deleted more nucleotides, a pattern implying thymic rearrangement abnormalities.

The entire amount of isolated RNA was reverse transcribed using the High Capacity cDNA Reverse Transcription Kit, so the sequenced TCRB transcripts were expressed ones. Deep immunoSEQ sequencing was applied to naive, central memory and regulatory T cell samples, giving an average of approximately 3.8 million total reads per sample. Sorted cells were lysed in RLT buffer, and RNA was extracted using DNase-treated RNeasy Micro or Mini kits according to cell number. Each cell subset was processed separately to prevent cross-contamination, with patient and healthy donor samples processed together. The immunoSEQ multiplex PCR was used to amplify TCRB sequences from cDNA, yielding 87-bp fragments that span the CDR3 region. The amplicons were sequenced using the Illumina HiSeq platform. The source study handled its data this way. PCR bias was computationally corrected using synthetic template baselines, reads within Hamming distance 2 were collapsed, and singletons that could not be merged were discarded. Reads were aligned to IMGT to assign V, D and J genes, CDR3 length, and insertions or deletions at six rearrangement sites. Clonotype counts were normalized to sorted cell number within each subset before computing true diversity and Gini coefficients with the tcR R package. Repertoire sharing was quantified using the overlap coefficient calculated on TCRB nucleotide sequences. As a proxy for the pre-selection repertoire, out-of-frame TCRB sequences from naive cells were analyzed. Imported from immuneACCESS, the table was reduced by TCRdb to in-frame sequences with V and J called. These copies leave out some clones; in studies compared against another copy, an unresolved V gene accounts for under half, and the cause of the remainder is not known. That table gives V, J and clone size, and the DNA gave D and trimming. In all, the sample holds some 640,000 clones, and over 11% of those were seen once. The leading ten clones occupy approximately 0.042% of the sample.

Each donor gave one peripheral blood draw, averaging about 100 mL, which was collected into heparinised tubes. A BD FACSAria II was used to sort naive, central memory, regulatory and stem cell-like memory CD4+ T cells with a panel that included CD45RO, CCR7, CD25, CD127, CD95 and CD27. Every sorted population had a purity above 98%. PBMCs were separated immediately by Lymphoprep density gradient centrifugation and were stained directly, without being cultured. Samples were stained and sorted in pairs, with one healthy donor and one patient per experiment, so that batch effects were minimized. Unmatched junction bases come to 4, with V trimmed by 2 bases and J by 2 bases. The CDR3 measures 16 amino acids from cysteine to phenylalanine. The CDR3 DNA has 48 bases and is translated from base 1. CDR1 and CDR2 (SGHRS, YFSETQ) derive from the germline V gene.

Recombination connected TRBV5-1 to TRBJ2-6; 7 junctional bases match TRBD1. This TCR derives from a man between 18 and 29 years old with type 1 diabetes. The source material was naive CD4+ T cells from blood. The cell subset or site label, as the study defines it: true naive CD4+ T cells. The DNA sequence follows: TGCGCCAGCAGCTTTACAGGGGAACCTGGGGCCAACGTCCTGACTTTC. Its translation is CASSFTGEPGANVLTF.